Sequencing of this T cell receptor beta chain was carried out in a study of blood T cell repertoires in COVID-19. Generated by immunoSEQ multiplex PCR, the TCRdb table keeps only in-frame clones and is missing some. The sample lists about 370,000 clones; more than 70% were seen once. The CDR3 has 16 amino acids. V was pared by 5 bases and J by 0 bases, with 7 bases of the junction left unmatched. Germline values: CDR1 PRHDT, CDR2 FYEKMQ (reference sequence). The specimen sequenced was peripheral blood. The chain recombines TRBV13 with TRBJ2-1; 7 nucleotides align to TRBD2. The receptor's source is a woman aged 25 to 45 with COVID-19, enrolled during active disease. The CDR3 nucleotides read TGTGCCAGCAGCGCCACTAGCGCTAGCTCCTACAATGAGCAGTTCTTC. This codes for CASSATSASSYNEQFF.